This T cell receptor (beta chain) was recovered during a study of blood T cell repertoires in COVID-19. Study at large: The cDNA or gDNA used as material had been derived from T cells, B-cell-depleted T cells, or PBMCs.

V lost 4 bases and J lost 5, with 18 bases in between. CDR3 length: 15 residues. Germline values: CDR1 LGHDT, CDR2 YNNKEL (reference sequence). Profiled with immunoSEQ multiplex PCR; TCRdb holds only in-frame clones, not every one. Here the sample spans roughly 57,000 clones, around 90% being singletons. This TCR was sampled from a man aged 80 or over with acute or convalescent COVID-19. The V and J genes are TRBV3-1 (or the pseudogene TRBV3-2) and TRBJ2-7, with D perhaps TRBD2 (7 bases). Material: peripheral blood. CDR3 amino acids: CASSPGNGGLDEQYF. In nucleotides, the CDR3 is TGTGCCAGCAGCCCCGGGAACGGGGGGCTCGACGAGCAGTACTTC.